The sequence of this T cell receptor (beta chain) was determined in a study of Graves' ophthalmopathy and Graves' hyperthyroidism. Germline loops: CDR1 SGHTA, CDR2 FQGNSA. V lost 5 bases and J lost 5, with 16 bases in between. The CDR3 runs to 14 residues. Whole-study findings and limits: Also, most clonotypes expanded in the thyroid above 0.001 frequency appeared in blood.

Researchers turned away patients with other autoimmune diseases, uncontrolled infections, pregnancy or lactation. This clonotype has at least ten counts. Its antigen is unidentified. As the template, RNA transcripts were used to amplify TCR beta CDR3 regions. RT-PCR was first run with HTBI primers, then multiplex PCR in a second round. TCRdb ran MiXCR on the multiplex PCR reads and lists one entry per CDR3 protein. The sample records some 160,000 distinct CDR3 sequences, around two fifths being singletons. This chain connects TRBV7-2 to TRBJ2-7, with D tentatively TRBD1 (6 bases). The clonotype comes from a young man with Graves' ophthalmopathy. The sample taken for sequencing was peripheral blood. DNA for the CDR3: TGTGCCAGCAGCCGAGGGTGGGGGCTCAACGAGCAGTACTTC. This encodes CASSRGWGLNEQYF.